This TCR beta chain was identified during a study of CD8 T cells in Susac syndrome. Study findings and constraints: An acknowledgment was made by the study that its TCR sequencing and HLA analysis involved relatively few individuals.

Roughly 0.5 to 1 ug RNA was reverse transcribed with random hexamers. From the immunoSEQ multiplex PCR reads, TCRdb called clonotypes with MiXCR, one entry per CDR3 protein. The table lists some 400,000 distinct CDR3 sequences, 75% to 90% of them singletons. As to this clonotype: Its cognate antigen is unknown.

The multiple sclerosis control group was made up of treatment-naive patients with stable or active relapsing-remitting disease. Sequenced input: CD8+ T cells from PBMCs. The clonotype comes from a human donor with multiple sclerosis.

CDR3 amino acids: CASSLASGSHEQYF. The CDR3 DNA is TGTGCCAGCAGCTTAGCCTCAGGGAGCCACGAGCAGTACTTC. J is TRBJ2-7 and V is TRBV7-2, with D perhaps being TRBD1 or TRBD2 (5 bases each). Trimming took off 0 bases at V and 5 bases at J, with 11 bases between the two ends. The CDR3 spans 14 residues. Germline V lookup: CDR1 SGHTA, CDR2 FQGNSA.